One sample yielded the 30 T cell receptor beta chains listed below, sequenced in a study. TCRdb recomputed calls from the RT-PCR reads with MiXCR, one row per CDR3 protein. The sample consists of about 680,000 distinct CDR3 sequences, 12% to 15% of them appearing once. Sequenced sample: memory CD4+ T cells from blood. Receptors were obtained from a female donor in good health, serving as a healthy control.

V is TRBV7-2 and J is TRBJ1-1, with D possibly matching TRBD1 (6 bases). The CDR3 has 13 residues. Looked up from germline, CDR1 is SGHTA and CDR2 is FQGNSA. CDR3 amino acids: CVTHRAINTEAFF. For the CDR3, the DNA is TGTGTCACCCACAGGGCAATTAACACTGAAGCTTTCTTT.

In its sample, this clonotype was seen many times. The chain carries TRBV11-1 and TRBJ2-1; D unclear. CDR3 length equals 12 residues. The germline CDR1 and CDR2 sequences are SGHAT and FQDESV (reference sequence). V shed 10 bases and J shed 4 bases, with 11 bases lying between them. Written as DNA, the CDR3 is TGTGCCACTCGCAAGGGATACAATGAGCAGTTCTTC. It codes for CATRKGYNEQFF.

A few counts support this clonotype. This chain links TRBV9 with TRBJ1-6; 7 bases are a match to TRBD1. Germline V gene sequence: CDR1 SGDLS, CDR2 YYNGEE. Trimming at V came to 5 bases and at J to 0 bases, leaving 2 bases not matched to a gene. CDR3 length: 15 amino acids. The CDR3 loop reads CASRRDSSYNSPLHF. The CDR3 coding sequence is TGTGCCAGCAGACGGGACAGCTCCTATAATTCACCCCTCCACTTT. The full variable domain, in which reference TRBV9 and TRBJ1-6 provide the parts outside the CDR3, is DSGVTQTPKHLITATGQRVTLRCSPRSGDLSVYWYQQSLDQGLQFLIQYYNGEERAKGNILERFSAQQFPDLHSELNLSSLELGDSALYFCASRRDSSYNSPLHFGNGTRLTVT.

This clonotype showed up many times. CDR3 nucleotide sequence: TGCAGTGGGTTGGGGGTTAGGGACTATGGCTACACCTTC. This sequence encodes CSGLGVRDYGYTF. J is TRBJ1-2 and V is TRBV20-1, with D maybe TRBD1 (5 bases). There are 13 residues in the CDR3. The V end was cut by 7 bases, the J end by 3 bases, with 15 bases between. Germline loops: CDR1 DFQATT, CDR2 SNEGSKA (reference sequence).

V is TRBV7-6 and J is TRBJ2-2; TRBD1 is a possible D gene (5 bases). The CDR3 runs to 15 residues. Germline V gene sequence: CDR1 SGHVS, CDR2 FNYEAQ. V was pared by 5 bases and J by 0 bases, with 10 bases between. CDR3 protein: CASSVQATNTGELFF. The CDR3 DNA sequence: TGTGCCAGCAGCGTACAGGCAACGAACACCGGGGAGCTGTTTTTT.

The chain employs TRBV5-1 and TRBJ1-1; TRBD1 matches 7 bases. V trimming: 4 bases; J trimming: 7 bases; junction bases outside the gene matches: 13. Germline values: CDR1 SGHRS, CDR2 YFSETQ. This CDR3 contains 15 residues. The CDR3 DNA reads as TGCGCCAGCAGCCCTCGGACAGGTGTCGGGGGTGAAGCTTTCTTT. The encoded protein is CASSPRTGVGGEAFF.

This clonotype was observed a few times. This sequence joins TRBV28 and TRBJ2-1, with TRBD1 as a possible D gene (5 bases). Looked up from germline, CDR1 is MDHEN and CDR2 is SYDVKM. The CDR3 is 14 residues long. Trimming shortened V by 7 bases and J by 6 bases, and 16 bases separated the two germline ends. The CDR3 DNA is TGTGCCAGCAAGGGGCCCCCCCTAGTCAATGAGCAGTTCTTC. Translation: CASKGPPLVNEQFF. Complete variable domain (other parts from reference TRBV28 and TRBJ2-1): DVKVTQSSRYLVKRTGEKVFLECVQDMDHENMFWYRQDPGLGLRLIYFSYDVKMKEKGDIPEGYSVSREKKERFSLILESASTNQTSMYLCASKGPPLVNEQFFGPGTRLTVL.

This clonotype was detected a few times. J is TRBJ2-1 and V is TRBV6-1, with unresolved D. From germline, CDR1 is MNHNS and CDR2 SASEGT. Deletions cut 2 bases from V and 10 bases from J, with 12 bases between. This CDR3 is built from 13 residues. The CDR3 sequence: CASSELRVAEQFF. DNA for the CDR3: TGTGCCAGCAGTGAACTTAGGGTTGCGGAGCAGTTCTTC.

The CDR3 loop is CASSQDSPESSDEQYF. The CDR3 DNA reads TGTGCCAGCAGCCAAGATTCTCCAGAATCGAGCGACGAGCAGTACTTC. The chain is built from TRBV4-2 and TRBJ2-7; D is uncertain. The CDR3 is 16 residues long. V was shortened by 0 bases and J by 5 bases, with 17 bases between the two germline ends. CDR1 LGHNA and CDR2 YNFKEQ come from the germline V gene.

The table lists this clonotype with a few counts. The rearrangement uses TRBV24-1 and TRBJ2-1; 10 nucleotides agree with TRBD2. The CDR3 is 15 residues long. The V gene's germline CDR1 is KGHDR and CDR2 SFDVKD. The trim removed 5 bases at V and 9 bases at J, leaving 9 bases unmatched. The CDR3 here is CATSVGLAGVGEQFF. The CDR3 region has the DNA TGTGCCACCAGTGTGGGTCTAGCGGGAGTGGGTGAGCAGTTCTTC.

This clonotype came up a few times. The genes are TRBV6-2 or TRBV6-3 and TRBJ2-3, with D perhaps matching TRBD1 (5 bases). CDR1 and CDR2 (germline): MNHEY, SVGEGT. The CDR3 runs 15 residues. Trimming removed 0 bases at V and 2 bases at J, with 9 bases between. The CDR3 region is CASSYSSTDTDTQYF. The CDR3 coding sequence is TGTGCCAGCAGTTACTCTTCGACAGACACAGATACGCAGTATTTT.

The V call is TRBV28, the J call TRBJ2-1, with 15 bases aligning to TRBD2. Germline lookup yields CDR1 MDHEN and CDR2 SYDVKM. The CDR3 is made up of 16 amino acids. V dropped 5 bases and J dropped 9; count of bases not matched to a gene: 8. The CDR3 region is CASSPGTSGRTGEQFF. CDR3 in DNA: TGTGCCAGCAGTCCGGGGACTAGCGGGAGGACGGGTGAGCAGTTCTTC.

This clonotype was seen ten or more times. The chain combines TRBV29-1 with TRBJ2-1; D is possibly TRBD2 (6 bases). The germline gives CDR1 SQVTM, CDR2 ANQGSEA. This CDR3 spans 15 amino acids. The ends were cut back, 6 bases at V and 0 bases at J, with 15 bases in the middle. The CDR3 nucleotides read TGCAGCGTGGCGGGACTCACTTACTCCTACAATGAGCAGTTCTTC. Protein product: CSVAGLTYSYNEQFF.

This clonotype was seen a few times. One junction end disagrees with the germline gene, perhaps due to a read error. The chain links TRBV5-5 to TRBJ2-3, with D unresolved. CDR1 and CDR2 (germline): SGHKS, YYEKEE (reference sequence). This CDR3 has 9 amino acids. The CDR3 DNA is TGTGCCAGCAGCTTGGGACTGCAGTTT. It yields the protein CASSLGLQF.

This clonotype was seen many times. The chain has TRBV5-6 and TRBJ2-5, with a possible D match to TRBD2 (5 bases). V lost 3 bases to trimming and J lost 1 base, with 13 bases between them. The germline V gene has CDR1 SGHDT and CDR2 YYEEEE. CDR3 length: 15 amino acids. The CDR3 is CASSSKGLVQETQYF. CDR3 coding DNA: TGTGCCAGCAGCTCTAAAGGACTGGTCCAAGAGACCCAGTACTTC.

This CDR3 reads CSAGTGNYGYTF. The CDR3, as DNA: TGCAGTGCCGGGACAGGGAACTATGGCTACACCTTC. The rearrangement links TRBV20-1 to TRBJ1-2; 9 bases agree with TRBD1. CDR3 size: 12 residues. The V gene's germline CDR1 is DFQATT and CDR2 SNEGSKA (reference sequence). Unmatched junction bases numbered 1, after V lost 6 bases and J lost 2 bases.

The V call is TRBV12-3 or TRBV12-4, the J call TRBJ1-4; D gene uncertain. V lost 0 bases and J 4 bases, leaving 12 bases between the germline ends. This CDR3 has 16 residues. This CDR3 reads CASSLAEPGDNEKLFF. The CDR3 nucleotides are TGTGCCAGCAGTTTAGCGGAGCCAGGCGATAATGAAAAACTGTTTTTT.

In its sample, this clonotype was seen a few times. The chain joins TRBV6-1 to TRBJ2-3, with D unresolved. The CDR3 contains 14 residues. Trimming removed 2 bases at V and 1 base at J, with 7 bases between. Germline V gene data show CDR1 as MNHNS and CDR2 as SASEGT. The DNA for the CDR3 is TGTGCCAGCAGTGAAATGGTGGGCACAGATACGCAGTATTTT. Amino acid sequence: CASSEMVGTDTQYF.

The chain is built from TRBV6-5 and TRBJ2-3, with 10 bases lining up with TRBD2. Germline CDR1 is MNHEY and CDR2 is SVGAGI. J lost 6 bases, V lost 2 bases, and 5 bases had no gene match. This CDR3 has 15 amino acids. CDR3 DNA sequence: TGTGCCAGCAGTTACAGCGGGAGGGGAGGGGATACGCAGTATTTT. Protein sequence: CASSYSGRGGDTQYF.

This clonotype has a handful of counts. The chain employs TRBV20-1 and TRBJ1-2, with unresolved D. Per the germline V gene, CDR1 is DFQATT and CDR2 is SNEGSKA (reference sequence). The CDR3 has 14 residues. Trimming removed 0 bases at V and 8 bases at J, with 16 bases between. The CDR3 sequence is CSARDQGGQEGYTF. The CDR3 bases are TGCAGTGCTAGAGATCAAGGAGGGCAAGAAGGCTACACCTTC.

The table lists this clonotype with a few counts. A much larger clone differs by one base, so this may be a read error. The genes are TRBV7-3 and TRBJ2-1, with a possible D match to TRBD2 (6 bases). This CDR3 region has 13 residues. Germline V gene lookup returns CDR1 SGHTA and CDR2 FQGTGA. CDR3 in amino acids: CASSRDSHNEQFF. The CDR3 nucleotides read TGTGCCAGCAGCCGGGACTCCCACAATGAGCAGTTCTTC.

This clonotype was counted a few times. The chain carries TRBV7-3 and TRBJ2-5; no clear D gene. Deletions cut 8 bases from V and 2 bases from J, with 15 bases between. The CDR3 is made up of 14 amino acids. Per germline, CDR1 SGHTA and CDR2 FQGTGA. The CDR3 spells CASGRPLGQETQYF. The CDR3 DNA reads as TGTGCCAGCGGCCGCCCCTTAGGGCAAGAGACCCAGTACTTC. The variable domain in full, completed from reference TRBV7-3 and TRBJ2-5, reads GAGVSQTPSNKVTEKGKYVELRCDPISGHTALYWYRQSLGQGPEFLIYFQGTGAADDSGLPNDRFFAVRPEGSVSTLKIQRTERGDSAVYLCASGRPLGQETQYFGPGTRLLVL.

This CDR3 is CASSRDAGGRNIQYF. DNA of the CDR3: TGCGCCAGCAGCCGGGACGCGGGGGGGAGGAACATTCAGTACTTC. V gene TRBV5-1 combines with J gene TRBJ2-4, with 9 bases that match TRBD2. The CDR3 has 15 amino acids. The junction had 9 bases not matched to a gene; V was cut back by 4 bases and J by 7 bases. Germline CDR1 SGHRS, CDR2 YFSETQ.

V usage is TRBV7-2 and J usage is TRBJ2-2; D not resolved. The germline V gene has CDR1 SGHTA and CDR2 FQGNSA. The CDR3 length is 13 residues. Trimming pared 5 bases from V and 9 bases from J, leaving 13 bases between. CDR3 sequence reads: CASSPPNYRELFF. The CDR3 region has the DNA TGTGCCAGCAGCCCGCCCAACTACCGGGAGCTGTTTTTT.

The sample holds a few counts of this clonotype. The chain has TRBV20-1 and TRBJ1-1, with 7 bases that match TRBD1. The V gene's germline CDR1 is DFQATT and CDR2 SNEGSKA (reference sequence). This CDR3 comprises 13 residues. V was clipped by 6 bases and J by 5 bases; unmatched bases: 9. DNA of the CDR3: TGCAGTGCCATTAATACAGGGGAAACTGAAGCTTTCTTT. It codes for CSAINTGETEAFF.

This clonotype has a count of ten or more. This sequence joins TRBV7-8 and TRBJ2-1; possible D gene TRBD2, 6 bases. Trimming took off 1 base at V and 14 bases at J, with 18 bases between the two ends. Looked up from germline, CDR1 is SGHVS and CDR2 is FQNEAQ. The CDR3 has 14 residues. CDR3 DNA: TGTGCCAGCAGCTTAGACCAGCGGAGCGGGCCGGAGTTCTTC. Its protein is CASSLDQRSGPEFF. The whole variable domain, filled in from reference TRBV7-8 and TRBJ2-1, reads GAGVSQSPRYKVAKRGQDVALRCDPISGHVSLFWYQQALGQGPEFLTYFQNEAQLDKSGLPSDRFFAERPEGSVSTLKIQRTQQEDSAVYLCASSLDQRSGPEFFGPGTRLTVL.

This chain joins TRBV6-2 or TRBV6-3 and TRBJ1-6, with D unclear. V was cut by 7 bases and J by 7 bases, with 17 bases left in between. From germline, CDR1 is MNHEY and CDR2 SVGEGT. The CDR3 has 15 residues. DNA for the CDR3: TGTGCCAGCATTCACTCGTGGGAAAGGAATTCACCCCTCCACTTT. Amino acids: CASIHSWERNSPLHF.

This clonotype was counted many times. In DNA, the CDR3 is TGCGCCAGCAGCCAGGGGACAGGGGGCTTACAGCCCCAGCATTTT. Translated, it gives CASSQGTGGLQPQHF. V and J are TRBV4-3 and TRBJ1-5, with TRBD1 identical over 12 bases. The CDR3 is 15 residues long. The germline V gene encodes CDR1 LGHNA and CDR2 YSLEER. V was clipped by 3 bases and J by 7 bases; unmatched bases: 4.

This clonotype was seen a few times. The chain recombines TRBV20-1 with TRBJ2-7, with 10 bases that match TRBD2. The CDR3 length is 16 residues. V dropped 5 bases and J dropped 7; count of bases not matched to a gene: 17. CDR1 and CDR2 (germline): DFQATT, SNEGSKA (reference sequence). The CDR3: CSAPTDSGRAFGEQYF. CDR3 nucleotide sequence: TGCAGTGCTCCGACTGACAGCGGGAGGGCCTTTGGGGAGCAGTACTTC.

There are many counts of this clonotype. V usage is TRBV5-1 and J usage is TRBJ2-1; no clear D gene. Deletions cut 2 bases from V and 4 bases from J, with 13 bases between. Germline values: CDR1 SGHRS, CDR2 YFSETQ. The CDR3 is made up of 15 amino acids. The CDR3 DNA reads as TGCGCCAGCAGCTTATTGGCCTCCGGGTACAATGAGCAGTTCTTC. Its protein product is CASSLLASGYNEQFF.